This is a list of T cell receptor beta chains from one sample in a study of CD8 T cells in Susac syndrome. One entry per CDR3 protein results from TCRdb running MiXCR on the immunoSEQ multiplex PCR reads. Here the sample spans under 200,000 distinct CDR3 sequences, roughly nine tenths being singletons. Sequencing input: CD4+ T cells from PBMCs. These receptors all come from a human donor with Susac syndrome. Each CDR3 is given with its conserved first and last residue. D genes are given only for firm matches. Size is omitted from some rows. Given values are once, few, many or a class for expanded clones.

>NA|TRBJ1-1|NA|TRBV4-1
TGCGCCAGCAGCCAAGATCCAAAACTCGTGGGGCGAGCTTTCTTT
CASSQDPKLVGRAFF
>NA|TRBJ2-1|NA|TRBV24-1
TGTGCCACCAGTGATTTGTCGGGGGCCAATGAGCAGTTCTTC
CATSDLSGANEQFF
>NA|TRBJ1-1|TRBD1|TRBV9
TGTGCCAGCAGCCCAAGACAGGGGCCGGGGGATGACACTGAAGCTTTCTTT
CASSPRQGPGDDTEAFF
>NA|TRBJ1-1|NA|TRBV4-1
TGCGCCAGCAGCCAAGGGACAGCCTTTGAAGCTTTCTTT
CASSQGTAFEAFF
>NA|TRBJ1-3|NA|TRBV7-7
TGTGCTAGCAGCCCAGACAGAAACACCATATATTTT
CASSPDRNTIYF
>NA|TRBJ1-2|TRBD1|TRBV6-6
TGTGCCAGCAGTCTGCCCGGACAGGCGGATGGCTACACCTTC
CASSLPGQADGYTF
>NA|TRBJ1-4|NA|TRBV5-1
TGCGCCAGCAGTTTTCCATCCGGGACGCCCAATGAAAAACTGTTTTTT
CASSFPSGTPNEKLFF
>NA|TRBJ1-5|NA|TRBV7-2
TGTGCCAGCAGCCTCGTTTCAAACAATCAGCCCCAGCATTTT
CASSLVSNNQPQHF
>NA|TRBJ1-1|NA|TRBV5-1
TGCGCCAGCAGCTTGGGTTTTGGCGGGGACACTGAAGCTTTCTTT
CASSLGFGGDTEAFF
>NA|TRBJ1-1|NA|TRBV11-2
TGTGCCAGCAGCTTAGAGAAGATATTGAACACTGAAGCTTTCTTT
CASSLEKILNTEAFF
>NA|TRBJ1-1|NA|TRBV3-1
TGTGCCAGCAGCCGGACAGAAGGGGACACTGAAGCTTTCTTT
CASSRTEGDTEAFF
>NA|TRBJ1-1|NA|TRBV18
TGTGCCAGCTCACCAGGGGCGGGTAACACTGAAGCTTTCTTT
CASSPGAGNTEAFF
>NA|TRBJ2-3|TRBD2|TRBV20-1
TGCAGTGCTAGAGGGGAACTAGCGGGAGGTTGGGCAGATACGCAGTATTTT
CSARGELAGGWADTQYF
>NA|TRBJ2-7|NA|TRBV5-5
TGTGCCAGCAGCTCAACAGGGCCATACGAGCAGTACTTC
CASSSTGPYEQYF
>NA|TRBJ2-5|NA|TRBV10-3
TGTGCCATCAGTGAGTCGTTCGCGGGCAGGGAGACCCAGTACTTC
CAISESFAGRETQYF
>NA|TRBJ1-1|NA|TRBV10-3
TGTGCCATCAGTGAGCAGCCTCCCGACGGGAACACTGAAGCTTTCTTT
CAISEQPPDGNTEAFF
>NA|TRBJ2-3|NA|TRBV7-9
TGTGCCAGCAGCTTATATCTTCGTGGCGGAGTAGCAACAGATACGCAGTATTTT
CASSLYLRGGVATDTQYF
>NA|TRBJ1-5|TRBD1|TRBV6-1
TGTGCCAGCATGCCCCAGGCAGGGGGCTTAAGCAATCAGCCCCAGCATTTT
CASMPQAGGLSNQPQHF
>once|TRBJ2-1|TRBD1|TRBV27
TGTGCCAGCAGTTTAGTGGGACAGGGGACATACAATGAGCAGTTCTTC
CASSLVGQGTYNEQFF
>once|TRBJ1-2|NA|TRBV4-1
TGCGCCAGCAGCCAAGAGAATGGGCTACGGGGGAACACCTTC
CASSQENGLRGNTF
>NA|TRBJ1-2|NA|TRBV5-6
TGTGCCAGCACCACCGGCTATGGCTACACCTTC
CASTTGYGYTF
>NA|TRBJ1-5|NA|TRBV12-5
TGTGCTAGTACCCCGACCGACTTCGGGCAGCCCCAGCATTTT
CASTPTDFGQPQHF
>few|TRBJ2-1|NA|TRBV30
TGTGCCTGGAGTGTCGGAAGCTCCTACAATGAGCAGTTCTTC
CAWSVGSSYNEQFF
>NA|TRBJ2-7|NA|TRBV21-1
TGTGCCAGCAGCAAACGGACCTCCTACGAGCAGTACTTC
CASSKRTSYEQYF
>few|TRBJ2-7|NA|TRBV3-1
TGTGCCAGCAGCCAAGTTCGAACGGGCGAGCAGTACTTC
CASSQVRTGEQYF
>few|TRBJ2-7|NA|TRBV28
TGTGCCAGCAGTTTAAGGACGGGGTCCTACGAGCAGTACTTC
CASSLRTGSYEQYF
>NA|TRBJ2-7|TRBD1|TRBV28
TGTGCCAGCTCAATCGGGACAGGGCGGAACGAGCAGTACTTC
CASSIGTGRNEQYF
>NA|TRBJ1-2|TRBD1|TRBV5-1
TGCGCCAGCAGCCCCAGGGGGACAACGAGCTATGGCTACACCTTC
CASSPRGTTSYGYTF
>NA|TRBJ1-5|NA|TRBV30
TGTGCCTGGAGTTTAAGGGGGAATCAGCCCCAGCATTTT
CAWSLRGNQPQHF
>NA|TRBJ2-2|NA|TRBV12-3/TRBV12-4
TGTGCCAGCAGTCTAAACAGCGACACCGGGGAGCTGTTTTTT
CASSLNSDTGELFF
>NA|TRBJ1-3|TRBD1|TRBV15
TGTGCCACCAGCAGAGAAAACCGGGACAGCTCTTTCTCTGGAAACACCATATATTTT
CATSRENRDSSFSGNTIYF
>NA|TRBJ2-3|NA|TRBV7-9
TGTGCCAGCAGCTTAAGCTCGAGCACAGATACGCAGTATTTT
CASSLSSSTDTQYF
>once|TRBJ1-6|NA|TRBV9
TGTGCCAGCAGCCCAGGGGAAGGGACCCATTCACCCCTCCACTTT
CASSPGEGTHSPLHF
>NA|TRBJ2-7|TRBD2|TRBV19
TGTGCCAGTAGTATCTACCGGGAGGGATCCTACGAGCAGTACTTC
CASSIYREGSYEQYF
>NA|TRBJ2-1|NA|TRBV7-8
TGTGCCAGCAGCTTAGGGACAGGGAGGGCCTACAATGAGCAGTTCTTC
CASSLGTGRAYNEQFF
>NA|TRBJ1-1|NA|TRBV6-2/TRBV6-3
TGTGCCAGCACCCCAGGTGTTGGGGGTGAAGCTTTCTTT
CASTPGVGGEAFF
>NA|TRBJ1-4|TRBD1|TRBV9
TGTGCCAGCAGCGCCTGGACAGGGGGCGGTGAAAAACTGTTTTTT
CASSAWTGGGEKLFF
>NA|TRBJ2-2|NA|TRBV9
TGTGCCAGCAGCCCCGTAAGGACAGAGACTAAGGGGGAGCTGTTTTTT
CASSPVRTETKGELFF
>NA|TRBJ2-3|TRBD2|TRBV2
TGTGCCAGCAGTGCGGCTAGCGGGGGTCTGGATACGCAGTATTTT
CASSAASGGLDTQYF
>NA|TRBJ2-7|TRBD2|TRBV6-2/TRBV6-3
TGTGCCAGCAAGGGCGGGAGGGCCCAGAACGAGCAGTACTTC
CASKGGRAQNEQYF
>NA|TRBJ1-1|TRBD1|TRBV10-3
TGTGCCATCAGAGATCAGGGGGCGAATGAAGCTTTCTTT
CAIRDQGANEAFF
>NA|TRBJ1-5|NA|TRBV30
TGTGCCTGGAGTGTGGCAGCCGCCGGCAATCAGCCCCAGCATTTT
CAWSVAAAGNQPQHF
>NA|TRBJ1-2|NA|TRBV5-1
TGCGCCAGCAGCTTATACCAGTGGGGCTACACCTTC
CASSLYQWGYTF
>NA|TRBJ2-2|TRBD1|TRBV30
TGTGCCTCCCTTGGACAGGGAAGTGGCACCGGGGAGCTGTTTTTT
CASLGQGSGTGELFF
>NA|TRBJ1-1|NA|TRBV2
TGTGCCAGCAGTGATAGGAGGGACACTGAAGCTTTCTTT
CASSDRRDTEAFF
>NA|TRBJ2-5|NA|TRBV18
TGTGCCAGCTCACTTTCGGCGGGGACCCAGTACTTC
CASSLSAGTQYF
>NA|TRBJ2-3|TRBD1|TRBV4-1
TGCGCCAGCAGCCAGGGGGACAGTTGGGGCACAGATACGCAGTATTTT
CASSQGDSWGTDTQYF
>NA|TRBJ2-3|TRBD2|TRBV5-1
TGCGCCAGCAGCGAGACAGCGGGAGCGGGAGATACGCAGTATTTT
CASSETAGAGDTQYF
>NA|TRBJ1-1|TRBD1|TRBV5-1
TGCGCCAGCAGCGGACAGGGGGAGAACACTGAAGCTTTCTTT
CASSGQGENTEAFF
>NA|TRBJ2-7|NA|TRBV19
TGTGCCAGTAGTACTCCGGGACTCATGAACTACGAGCAGTACTTC
CASSTPGLMNYEQYF
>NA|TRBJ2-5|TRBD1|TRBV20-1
TGCAGTGCTAGACCGACAGGGCCCCCTATTCAGTACTTC
CSARPTGPPIQYF
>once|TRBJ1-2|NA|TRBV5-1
TGCGCCAGCAGTCTACAGACGAGCCACTATGGCTACACCTTC
CASSLQTSHYGYTF
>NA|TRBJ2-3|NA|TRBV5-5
TGTGCCAGCAGCTTGGCTGTTGTTGGGGGAGATACGCAGTATTTT
CASSLAVVGGDTQYF